What follows is one T cell receptor beta chain and its context. Produced via immunoSEQ multiplex PCR; TCRdb's table is partial and in-frame only. The sample records 350,000 to 400,000 clones, 88% being singletons. This sample is drawn from a study of blood T cell repertoires in COVID-19. Study-wide background: COVID-19 samples from acute and convalescent phases originated in the United States, Italy and Spain. The analysed material was cDNA or gDNA that came from T cells, B-cell-depleted T cells, or PBMCs.

Donors were grouped by their self-reported clinical history. V lost 5 bases and J lost 4, with 11 bases in between. The CDR3 spans 13 residues. From germline, CDR1 is LNHNV and CDR2 YYDKDF (reference sequence). The J gene is TRBJ2-5, the V gene TRBV15, with D unresolved. Sequencing used PBMCs or T cells enriched from blood (not recorded which). The receptor's source is a woman younger than 30 who had recovered from COVID-19. The CDR3 DNA reads as TGTGCCACCAGCCAGAATCCGGGAGAGACCCAGTACTTC. Translated, it gives CATSQNPGETQYF.